The clone carrying this TCR beta chain was detected ten times or more. Its antigen is currently unknown. The data were taken from a study of neurological immune-mediated disorders. Findings and caveats of the study: Phylogenetic analysis grouped 18 of 34 multiple sclerosis patients' repertoires together, suggesting a possible repertoire signature.

Each CDR3 protein is one row after TCRdb ran MiXCR on the 5' RACE reads. There are about 59,000 distinct CDR3 sequences in the sample; about 4% occur only once, and less than 2.5% lies in the top ten. Germline V gene lookup returns CDR1 DFQATT and CDR2 SNEGSKA (reference sequence). Trimming pared 5 bases from V and 0 bases from J, leaving 13 bases between. This CDR3 spans 14 amino acids. The source of this sequence is a woman aged 50 to 60 with multiple sclerosis. The chain recombines TRBV20-1 with TRBJ1-1, with a possible D match to TRBD1 (5 bases). The sample comprised PBMCs. The CDR3 protein is CSAFTGSMNTEAFF. In DNA form, the CDR3 reads TGCAGTGCTTTTACAGGTTCGATGAACACTGAAGCTTTCTTT.